One sample yielded the 32 T cell receptor beta chains listed below, sequenced in a study of beta chain features in type 1 diabetes. Sequenced material consisted of expressed TCRB transcripts (all of the isolated RNA was reverse transcribed). The repertoire was sequenced with immunoSEQ multiplex PCR; TCRdb's copy has only in-frame clones and lacks some. The sample records more than 350,000 clones, more than 9.5% being singletons. The specimen sequenced was naive CD4+ T cells from blood. The receptors come from a woman in her late teens or twenties in good health.

A few counts support this clone. This chain uses TRBV5-4 with TRBJ2-1, with D maybe TRBD1 (5 bases). Trimming cost V 4 bases and J 0 bases, with 11 bases left between them. CDR1 is SGHNT, CDR2 YYREEE, per germline (reference sequence). This CDR3 spans 15 amino acids. The CDR3 bases are TGTGCCAGCAGCCGGACACGGAGCTCCTACAATGAGCAGTTCTTC. It encodes CASSRTRSSYNEQFF. The full variable domain, rest sourced from reference TRBV5-4 and TRBJ2-1, is ETGVTQSPTHLIKTRGQQVTLRCSSQSGHNTVSWYQQALGQGPQFIFQYYREEENGRGNFPPRFSGLQFPNYSSELNVNALELDDSALYLCASSRTRSSYNEQFFGPGTRLTVL.

This clone was counted a few times. This rearrangement joins TRBV7-3 to TRBJ2-1; D remains unclear. CDR1 is SGHTA, CDR2 FQGTGA, per germline. Trimming removed 0 bases at V and 8 bases at J, with 5 bases between. The CDR3 covers 12 residues. The CDR3 coding sequence is TGTGCCAGCAGCTTAACCCTCGATGAGCAGTTCTTC. Protein: CASSLTLDEQFF.

V and J are TRBV30 and TRBJ1-6; tentatively, D is TRBD1 (6 bases). This CDR3 has 17 residues. The germline V gene has CDR1 GTSNPN and CDR2 SVGIG (reference sequence). Trimming took 1 base from V and 6 from J, leaving 19 bases between them. The CDR3 DNA follows: TGTGCCTGGAGTGCCCGATCAGGGGCCCCGTTTAATTCACCCCTCCACTTT. Residues: CAWSARSGAPFNSPLHF.

This clone was counted ten times or more. The CDR3 loop reads CSGAALEETQYF. The CDR3 nucleotides are TGCAGCGGGGCGGCCTTGGAGGAGACCCAGTACTTC. The genes are TRBV29-1 and TRBJ2-5; D is ambiguous. The CDR3 is 12 residues long. Trimming cost V 7 bases and J 5 bases, with 14 bases left between them. Germline V gene sequence: CDR1 SQVTM, CDR2 ANQGSEA.

This clone was observed a few times. This chain uses TRBV7-9 with TRBJ2-5; the D gene is possibly TRBD2 (5 bases). CDR3 size: 13 residues. Trimming cost V 5 bases and J 5 bases, with 12 bases left between them. Germline assignment: CDR1 SEHNR and CDR2 FQNEAQ (reference sequence). This chain's CDR3 is CASSRGSAETQYF. CDR3 sequence (DNA): TGTGCCAGCAGCCGAGGGAGTGCGGAGACCCAGTACTTC.

This clone was observed at least ten times. The DNA for the CDR3 is TGTGCCAGCAGCTTGTTTTACGAGCAGTACGTC. Translated, it gives CASSLFYEQYV. The chain links TRBV5-6 to TRBJ2-7; D is ambiguous. Trimming took 1 base from V and 4 from J, leaving 3 bases between them. Germline V lookup: CDR1 SGHDT, CDR2 YYEEEE. This CDR3 has 11 residues.

This clone was counted between two and nine times. This chain's CDR3 is CASSLDRKDTQYF. The CDR3 bases are TGTGCCAGCAGTCTGGACAGAAAGGATACGCAGTATTTT. The genes are TRBV7-2 and TRBJ2-3, with a possible D match to TRBD1 (6 bases). With 6 bases removed from V and 6 bases from J, the gap between germline ends came to 13 bases. This CDR3 region has 13 residues. The germline CDR1 and CDR2 sequences are SGHTA and FQGNSA.

V is TRBV5-6 and J is TRBJ2-3; tentative D call: TRBD1 (6 bases). The CDR3 loop spans 15 amino acids. V was shortened by 4 bases and J by 3 bases, with 15 bases between the two germline ends. Germline-derived CDR1 and CDR2 are SGHDT and YYEEEE. The chain's CDR3 is CASSTTGQGTDTQYF. In DNA form, the CDR3 reads TGTGCCAGCAGCACAACCGGGCAGGGGACAGATACGCAGTATTTT.

Regarding this clone: The same CDR3 is also encoded by other DNA sequences in this sample. This sequence joins TRBV5-1 and TRBJ2-3, with D maybe TRBD2 (5 bases). CDR3 length: 14 residues. Trimming left V 3 bases short and J 0 bases short, with 8 bases between. Germline assignment: CDR1 SGHRS and CDR2 YFSETQ. CDR3 sequence: CASSSTTSTDTQYF. The CDR3 DNA sequence: TGCGCCAGCAGCTCGACTACTAGCACAGATACGCAGTATTTT.

This clone was observed a handful of times. This sequence joins TRBV6-6 and TRBJ2-7; 9 nucleotides align to TRBD1. Germline CDR1 MNHNY, CDR2 SVGAGI (reference sequence). J lost 6 bases, V lost 6 bases, and 9 bases had no gene match. The CDR3 is 14 residues long. DNA of the CDR3: TGTGCCAGCAGCTTACCGGGACAGGGTGCCGAGCAGTACTTC. Translating it yields CASSLPGQGAEQYF.

The rearrangement uses TRBV12-5 and TRBJ2-7; D unresolved. Deletions cut 10 bases from V and 0 bases from J, with 19 bases between. Germline loops: CDR1 LGHNT, CDR2 FRNRAP. CDR3 length: 15 amino acids. The CDR3 sequence is CATYPPVGSSYEQYV. CDR3 DNA: TGTGCTACCTACCCCCCGGTTGGTTCCTCCTACGAGCAGTACGTC.

The rearrangement uses TRBV29-1 and TRBJ2-2; D is uncertain. Looked up from germline, CDR1 is SQVTM and CDR2 is ANQGSEA. The V end was cut by 1 base, the J end by 1 base, with 7 bases between. This CDR3 region has 14 residues. The CDR3 sequence: CSVEGTVNTGELFF. As DNA, the CDR3 is TGCAGCGTTGAAGGTACGGTGAACACCGGGGAGCTGTTTTTT.

This clone was counted only a few times. J is TRBJ2-1 and V is TRBV18, with 7 positions matching TRBD2. Unmatched junction bases numbered 5, after V lost 3 bases and J lost 3 bases. Looked up from germline, CDR1 is KGHSH and CDR2 is LQKENI. CDR3 length: 15 residues. The CDR3 loop reads CASSPPSGDYNEQFF. The CDR3 DNA follows: TGTGCCAGCTCACCCCCCAGCGGGGACTACAATGAGCAGTTCTTC. The whole variable domain, remainder taken from reference TRBV18 and TRBJ2-1, is NAGVMQNPRHLVRRRGQEARLRCSPMKGHSHVYWYRQLPEEGLKFMVYLQKENIIDESGMPKERFSAEFPKEGPSILRIQQVVRGDSAAYFCASSPPSGDYNEQFFGPGTRLTVL.

The gene calls are TRBV7-3 and TRBJ2-1; no firm D call. Germline V lookup: CDR1 SGHTA, CDR2 FQGTGA. V was trimmed by 2 bases and J by 7 bases, leaving 15 bases between them. CDR3 size: 15 residues. In DNA form, the CDR3 reads TGTGCCAGCAGCTTAGGAACCCTAAAGGGTAATGAGCAGTTCTTC. Protein sequence: CASSLGTLKGNEQFF.

The chain has TRBV18 and TRBJ2-7; no firm D call. V gave up 2 bases and J gave up 4 bases, with 9 bases separating them. CDR3 length: 13 residues. The V gene's germline CDR1 is KGHSH and CDR2 LQKENI. The CDR3: CASSPTSGYEQYV. The CDR3 region has the DNA TGTGCCAGCTCACCAACGTCGGGTTACGAGCAGTACGTC.

This clone was detected a few times. Other DNA sequences in the sample encode the same CDR3. V gene TRBV4-2 combines with J gene TRBJ2-7; a weak D match, TRBD2 (6 bases). The CDR3 runs 17 residues. V lost 0 bases to trimming and J lost 3 bases, with 18 bases between them. Germline CDR1 is LGHNA and CDR2 is YNFKEQ. CDR3 DNA sequence: TGTGCCAGCAGCCAAGATGGGCTCGCAGCGGGTAACTACGAGCAGTACTTC. Protein sequence: CASSQDGLAAGNYEQYF.

This clone has more than one count but fewer than ten. The chain is built from TRBV27 and TRBJ2-3; D is ambiguous. Germline-derived CDR1 and CDR2 are MNHEY and SMNVEV (reference sequence). This CDR3 is built from 14 residues. Trimming took 5 bases from V and 3 from J, leaving 12 bases between them. CDR3 sequence reads: CASSRYGTTDTQYF. The DNA of the CDR3 is TGTGCCAGCAGTCGGTATGGTACGACAGATACGCAGTATTTT.

Remarks on this clone: The same CDR3 arises from other DNA sequences in this sample as well. This sequence joins TRBV14 and TRBJ2-6; no reliable D call. Trimming removed 4 bases from V and 0 bases from J, with 4 bases in between. The CDR3 runs to 14 residues. CDR1 and CDR2 (germline): SGHDN, FVKESK. The CDR3 sequence is CASSRNSGANVLTF. The DNA for the CDR3 is TGTGCCAGCAGCCGCAACTCTGGGGCCAACGTCCTGACTTTC.

This clone has a handful of counts. The V gene is TRBV28, the J gene TRBJ2-1; 8 nucleotides agree with TRBD2. V trimming: 4 bases; J trimming: 7 bases; junction bases outside the gene matches: 6. This CDR3 has 14 residues. Looked up from germline, CDR1 is MDHEN and CDR2 is SYDVKM. The CDR3 region has the DNA TGTGCCAGCAGTTCGACGGGGGGGCGGAATGAGCAGTTCTTC. This sequence encodes CASSSTGGRNEQFF.

The chain has TRBV9 and TRBJ2-3; D gene uncertain. The V end was cut by 0 bases, the J end by 7 bases, with 3 bases between. Germline V lookup: CDR1 SGDLS, CDR2 YYNGEE. The CDR3 has 11 amino acids. CDR3 amino acids: CASSVANTQYF. CDR3 nucleotide sequence: TGTGCCAGCAGCGTAGCAAATACGCAGTATTTT. The entire variable domain, with the rest obtained from reference TRBV9 and TRBJ2-3, is as follows: DSGVTQTPKHLITATGQRVTLRCSPRSGDLSVYWYQQSLDQGLQFLIQYYNGEERAKGNILERFSAQQFPDLHSELNLSSLELGDSALYFCASSVANTQYFGPGTRLTVL.

The chain has TRBV7-9 and TRBJ1-2, with 9 bases aligning to TRBD1. The CDR3 loop spans 15 amino acids. The ends lost 6 bases at V and 4 bases at J; junction bases unmatched: 9. From germline, CDR1 is SEHNR and CDR2 FQNEAQ (reference sequence). DNA of the CDR3: TGTGCCAGCAGGAACGGGACAGGGCTTGGCTATGGCTACACCTTC. This encodes CASRNGTGLGYGYTF.

The table lists this clone with many counts. This chain uses TRBV14 with TRBJ1-1; tentative D call: TRBD1 (5 bases). This CDR3 is 14 amino acids long. V was shortened by 4 bases and J by 4 bases, with 13 bases between the two germline ends. CDR1 is SGHDN and CDR2 is FVKESK in the germline V gene. This CDR3 reads CASSLLWGGTEAFF. The CDR3, as DNA: TGTGCCAGCAGCCTCCTTTGGGGGGGCACTGAAGCTTTCTTT.

This clone was seen a few times. The rearrangement joins TRBV9 to TRBJ2-1, with D possibly matching TRBD1 (6 bases). V shed 4 bases and J shed 6 bases, with 14 bases lying between them. CDR1 SGDLS and CDR2 YYNGEE come from the germline V gene. The CDR3 runs to 14 residues. Here the CDR3 reads CASSPEGVSNEQFF. CDR3 in DNA: TGTGCCAGCAGCCCAGAGGGGGTTAGCAATGAGCAGTTCTTC.

The chain has TRBV30 and TRBJ1-5; 9 bases line up with TRBD1. Germline-derived CDR1 and CDR2 are GTSNPN and SVGIG (reference sequence). The CDR3 sequence is 14 residues long. V lost 7 bases and J lost 1; bases outside the gene matches: 5. CDR3 nucleotide sequence: TGTGCCTCGGGACAGGGTCAAAGCAATCAGCCCCAGCATTTT. Encoded protein: CASGQGQSNQPQHF.

This clone turned up a few times. The chain couples TRBV7-9 to TRBJ2-1; TRBD2 matches at 9 bases. The CDR3 contains 14 residues. Unmatched junction bases numbered 6, after V lost 5 bases and J lost 7 bases. Germline loops: CDR1 SEHNR, CDR2 FQNEAQ (reference sequence). This chain's CDR3 is CASSRNSGSNEQFF. The CDR3 coding sequence is TGTGCCAGCAGCCGCAATAGCGGGAGTAATGAGCAGTTCTTC.

This clone has just a few counts. J is TRBJ2-5 and V is TRBV27, with 7 bases lining up with TRBD1. The germline CDR1 and CDR2 sequences are MNHEY and SMNVEV (reference sequence). V lost 5 bases and J lost 4; bases outside the gene matches: 4. The CDR3 length is 13 residues. DNA for the CDR3: TGTGCCAGCAGTGGGACAGATCGAGAGACCCAGTACTTC. It yields the protein CASSGTDRETQYF.

This rearrangement joins TRBV5-6 to TRBJ2-2; the match to TRBD1 covers 10 bases. CDR1 SGHDT and CDR2 YYEEEE come from the germline V gene. J was trimmed by 4 bases and V by 4 bases; bases with no gene match: 7. The CDR3 runs to 16 residues. The CDR3 DNA reads as TGTGCCAGCAGCCACGGGACAGGGGCTTTCACCGGGGAGCTGTTTTTT. This encodes CASSHGTGAFTGELFF.

This clone was seen repeatedly, ten times or more. This rearrangement joins TRBV30 to TRBJ2-7; the match to TRBD1 covers 7 bases. This CDR3 has 12 amino acids. The V gene's germline CDR1 is GTSNPN and CDR2 SVGIG (reference sequence). J lost 2 bases, V lost 6 bases, and 4 bases had no gene match. The CDR3 DNA sequence: TGTGCCTGCCGGGACAGAGCCTACGAGCAGTACTTC. This encodes CACRDRAYEQYF.

This clone was counted a few times. V gene TRBV14 combines with J gene TRBJ1-1, with D tentatively TRBD1 (5 bases). In germline, CDR1 is SGHDN, CDR2 FVKESK. Trimming took off 1 base at V and 3 bases at J, with 12 bases between the two ends. The CDR3 covers 15 residues. The DNA for the CDR3 is TGTGCCAGCAGCCAAGTAACCGGGGCCGACACTGAAGCTTTCTTT. It translates to CASSQVTGADTEAFF.

This clone was found a few times. The genes are TRBV9 and TRBJ1-2; possibly TRBD1 for D (5 bases). CDR1 and CDR2 from the germline V gene are SGDLS and YYNGEE. Trimming cost V 3 bases and J 4 bases, with 7 bases left between them. CDR3 length equals 12 residues. As DNA, the CDR3 is TGTGCCAGCAGCGCAGGGATCTATGGCTACACCTTC. It encodes CASSAGIYGYTF.

This clone was seen only a few times. V gene TRBV7-2 combines with J gene TRBJ2-3; 12 bases map to TRBD2. In germline, CDR1 is SGHTA, CDR2 FQGNSA. V gave up 5 bases and J gave up 6 bases; unmatched junction bases: 6. The CDR3 loop spans 15 amino acids. CDR3 DNA: TGTGCCAGCAGCGTAGGACTAGCGGGATTTGATACGCAGTATTTT. Residues: CASSVGLAGFDTQYF.

The genes are TRBV30 and TRBJ2-7; D gene unclear. The CDR3 spans 11 residues. Germline loops: CDR1 GTSNPN, CDR2 SVGIG (reference sequence). V was shortened by 1 base and J by 9 bases, with 10 bases between the two germline ends. CDR3 sequence reads: CAWSDGVRQYF. The CDR3 DNA reads as TGTGCCTGGAGTGACGGAGTGCGGCAGTACTTC. Based on the CDR3 plus reference TRBV30 and TRBJ2-7, the full variable domain is SQTIHQWPATLVQPVGSPLSLECTVEGTSNPNLYWYRQAAGRGLQLLFYSVGIGQISSEVPQNLSASRPQDRQFILSSKKLLLSDSGFYLCAWSDGVRQYFGPGTRLTVT.